The clone carrying this T cell receptor (beta chain) occurred once. Its antigen is not identified. The entry originates in a study of cytomegalovirus exposure and HLA in healthy donors. Study overall: An early data release held some 85 million unique TCRs from HLA-typed donors.

The primer mix had 60 Vbeta and 13 Jbeta primers. The table came from immunoSEQ multiplex PCR; TCRdb's copy has only in-frame clones and leaves some out. The sample lists about 190,000 clones; under 85% were seen once. Trimming removed 4 bases from V and 5 bases from J, with 6 bases in between. Germline loops: CDR1 GTSNPN, CDR2 SVGIG (reference sequence). CDR3 length equals 11 residues. Study-level results: The classifier was said to identify cytomegalovirus status with high specificity and sensitivity.

This receptor was identified in a woman aged 18-29 years in good health and CMV-seronegative. The sample comprised PBMCs. V gene TRBV30 combines with J gene TRBJ2-1, with D unclear. For the CDR3, the DNA is TGTGCCTGGACCCTTGACAATGAGCAGTTCTTC. Amino acid sequence: CAWTLDNEQFF.